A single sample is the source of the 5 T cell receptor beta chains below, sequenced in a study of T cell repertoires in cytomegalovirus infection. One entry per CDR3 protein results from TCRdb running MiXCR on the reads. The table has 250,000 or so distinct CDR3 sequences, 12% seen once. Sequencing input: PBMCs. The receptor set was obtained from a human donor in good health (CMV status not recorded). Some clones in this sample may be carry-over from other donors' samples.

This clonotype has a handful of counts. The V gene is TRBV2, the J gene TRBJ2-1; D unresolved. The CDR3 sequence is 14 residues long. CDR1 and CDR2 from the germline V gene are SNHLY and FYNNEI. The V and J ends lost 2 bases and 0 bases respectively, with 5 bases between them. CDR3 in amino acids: CASSESGSYNEQFF. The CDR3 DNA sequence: TGTGCCAGCAGTGAATCAGGCTCCTACAATGAGCAGTTCTTC. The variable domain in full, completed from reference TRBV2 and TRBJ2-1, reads EPEVTQTPSHQVTQMGQEVILRCVPISNHLYFYWYRQILGQKVEFLVSFYNNEISEKSEIFDDQFSVERPDGSNFTLKIRSTKLEDSAMYFCASSESGSYNEQFFGPGTRLTVL.

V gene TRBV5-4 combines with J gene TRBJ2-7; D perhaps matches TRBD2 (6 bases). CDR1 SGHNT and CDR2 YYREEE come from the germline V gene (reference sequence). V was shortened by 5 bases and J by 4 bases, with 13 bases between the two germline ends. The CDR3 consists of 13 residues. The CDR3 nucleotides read TGTGCCAGCAGTCCGGCGGGATCGTACGAGCAGTACTTC. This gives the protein CASSPAGSYEQYF. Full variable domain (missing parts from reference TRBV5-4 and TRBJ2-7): ETGVTQSPTHLIKTRGQQVTLRCSSQSGHNTVSWYQQALGQGPQFIFQYYREEENGRGNFPPRFSGLQFPNYSSELNVNALELDDSALYLCASSPAGSYEQYFGPGTRLTVT.

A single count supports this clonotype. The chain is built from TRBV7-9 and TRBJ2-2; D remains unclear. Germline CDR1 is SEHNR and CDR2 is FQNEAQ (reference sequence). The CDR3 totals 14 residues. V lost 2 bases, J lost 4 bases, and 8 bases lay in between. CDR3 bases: TGTGCCAGCAGCTTAAGCCAGGCCACCGGGGAGCTGTTTTTT. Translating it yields CASSLSQATGELFF.

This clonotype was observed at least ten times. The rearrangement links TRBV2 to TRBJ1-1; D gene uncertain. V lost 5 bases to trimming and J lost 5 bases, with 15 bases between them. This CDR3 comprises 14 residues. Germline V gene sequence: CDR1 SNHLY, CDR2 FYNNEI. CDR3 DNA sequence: TGTGCCAGCAGTACAGACGGACCGGGAACTGAAGCTTTCTTT. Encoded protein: CASSTDGPGTEAFF.

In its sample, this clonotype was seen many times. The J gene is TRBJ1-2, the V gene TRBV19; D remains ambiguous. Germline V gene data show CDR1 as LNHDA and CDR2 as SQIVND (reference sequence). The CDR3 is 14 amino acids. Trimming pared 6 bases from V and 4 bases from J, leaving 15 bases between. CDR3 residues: CASRDVAGVYGYTF. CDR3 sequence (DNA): TGTGCCAGTAGGGACGTCGCTGGGGTCTATGGCTACACCTTC.